Below are 5 T cell receptor beta chains sequenced from a single sample in a study of blood T cell repertoires in COVID-19. Libraries were prepared by immunoSEQ multiplex PCR; TCRdb keeps only in-frame clonotypes and omits some of them. The sample lists some 110,000 clones, about 74% occurring once. The sample comprised peripheral blood. The source is a man aged 65 to 85 with acute or convalescent COVID-19.

This chain uses TRBV7-9 with TRBJ1-5, with D perhaps TRBD1 (5 bases). The CDR3 is 14 amino acids. Trimming removed 0 bases from V and 6 bases from J, with 9 bases in between. Germline V CDR1 and CDR2: SEHNR, FQNEAQ (reference sequence). CDR3 sequence: CASSLAGAPQPQHF. For the CDR3, the DNA is TGTGCCAGCAGCTTAGCTGGGGCACCTCAGCCCCAGCATTTT.

The chain employs TRBV11-2 and TRBJ1-5; 9 positions agree with TRBD1. The junction had 1 base not matched to a gene; V was cut back by 3 bases and J by 4 bases. CDR1 is SGHAT and CDR2 is FQNNGV in the germline V gene. There are 14 residues in the CDR3. This chain's CDR3 is CASSLGQGNQPQHF. In DNA, the CDR3 is TGTGCCAGCAGCTTGGGACAGGGAAATCAGCCCCAGCATTTT.

This rearrangement joins TRBV5-6 to TRBJ2-3; 8 bases line up with TRBD2. The CDR3 has 17 amino acids. Trimming cost V 0 bases and J 4 bases; bases outside gene matches: 10. The germline V gene has CDR1 SGHDT and CDR2 YYEEEE. CDR3: CASSLVRGGLRADTQYF. The CDR3 DNA reads as TGTGCCAGCAGCTTGGTACGGGGGGGCCTTAGGGCAGATACGCAGTATTTT.

Notes on this clone: Distinct nucleotide sequences in the sample also encode this CDR3. The chain uses TRBV5-1 and TRBJ1-3; D gene ambiguous. V lost 4 bases and J lost 0, with 8 bases in between. The CDR3 is made up of 14 amino acids. Germline V gene lookup returns CDR1 SGHRS and CDR2 YFSETQ. The CDR3 DNA reads as TGCGCCAGCAGCCCGACAAGCTCTGGAAACACCATATATTTT. Its translation is CASSPTSSGNTIYF.

The gene calls are TRBV6-5 and TRBJ2-7; the D is unclear. Looked up from germline, CDR1 is MNHEY and CDR2 is SVGAGI. The length of the CDR3 is 14 residues. V lost 4 bases and J lost 3, with 13 bases in between. CDR3: CASSLAGSSYEQYF. CDR3 nucleotide sequence: TGTGCCAGCAGTTTAGCTGGCTCGAGCTACGAGCAGTACTTC.